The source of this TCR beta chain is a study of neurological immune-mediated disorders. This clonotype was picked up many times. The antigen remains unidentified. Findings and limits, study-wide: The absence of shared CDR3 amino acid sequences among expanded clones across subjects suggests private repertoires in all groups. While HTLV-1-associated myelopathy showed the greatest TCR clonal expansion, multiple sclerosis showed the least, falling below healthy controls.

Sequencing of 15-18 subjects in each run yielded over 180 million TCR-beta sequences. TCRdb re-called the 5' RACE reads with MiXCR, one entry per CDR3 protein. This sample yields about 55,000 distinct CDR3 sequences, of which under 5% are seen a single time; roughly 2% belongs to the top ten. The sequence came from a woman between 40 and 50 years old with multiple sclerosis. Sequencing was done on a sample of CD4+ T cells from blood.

Here the CDR3 reads CASSLDLSFSEYF. The CDR3 region has the DNA TGCGCCAGCAGCTTGGACCTCAGCTTCAGCGAGTATTTT. The genes are TRBV5-1 and TRBJ2-3; D unclear. The ends were cut back, 0 bases at V and 13 bases at J, with 15 bases in the middle. Germline lookup yields CDR1 SGHRS and CDR2 YFSETQ. The CDR3 is 13 residues long.